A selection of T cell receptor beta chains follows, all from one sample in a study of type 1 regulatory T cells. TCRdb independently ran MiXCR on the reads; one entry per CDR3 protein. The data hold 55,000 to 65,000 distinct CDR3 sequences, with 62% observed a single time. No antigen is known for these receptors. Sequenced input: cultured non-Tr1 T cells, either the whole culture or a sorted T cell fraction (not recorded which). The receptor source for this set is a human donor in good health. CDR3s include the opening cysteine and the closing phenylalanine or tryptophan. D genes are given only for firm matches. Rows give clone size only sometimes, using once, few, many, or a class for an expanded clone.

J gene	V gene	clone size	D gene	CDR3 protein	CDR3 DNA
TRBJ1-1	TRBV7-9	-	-	CASSLGTGTEAFF	TGTGCCAGCAGCTTGGGGACGGGGACTGAAGCTTTCTTT
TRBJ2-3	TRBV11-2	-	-	CASSLGETGTDTQYF	TGTGCCAGCAGCTTGGGCGAAACCGGCACAGATACGCAGTATTTT
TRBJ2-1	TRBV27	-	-	CASSFQGSNNEQFF	TGTGCCAGCAGTTTCCAGGGCTCGAACAATGAGCAGTTCTTC
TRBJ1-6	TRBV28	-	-	CASNLLTGANSPLHF	TGTGCCAGCAATCTGTTGACAGGTGCCAATTCACCCCTCCACTTT
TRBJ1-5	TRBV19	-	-	CASKEGMSHQPQHF	TGTGCCAGTAAAGAGGGGATGTCCCATCAGCCCCAGCATTTT
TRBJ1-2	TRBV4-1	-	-	CASSQNPRGGYGYTF	TGCGCCAGCAGCCAAAACCCACGGGGCGGCTATGGCTACACCTTC
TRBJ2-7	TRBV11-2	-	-	CASSPMGSGVSPYEQYF	TGTGCCAGCAGTCCTATGGGGAGCGGTGTAAGCCCCTACGAGCAGTACTTC
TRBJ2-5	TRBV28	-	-	CASSRGGLTQYF	TGTGCCAGCAGCCGCGGGGGCCTGACCCAGTACTTC
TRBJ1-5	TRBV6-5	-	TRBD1	CASSYSTGPNQPQHF	TGTGCCAGCAGTTACTCGACAGGGCCGAATCAGCCCCAGCATTTT
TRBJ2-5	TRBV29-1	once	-	CSGGQIQETQYF	TGCAGCGGCGGACAGATCCAAGAGACCCAGTACTTC
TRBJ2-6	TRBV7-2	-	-	CASRPRGSGANVLTF	TGTGCCAGCAGGCCAAGGGGGTCTGGGGCCAACGTCCTGACTTTC
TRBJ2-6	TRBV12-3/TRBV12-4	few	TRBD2	CASKPGVAGYSGANVLTF	TGTGCCAGCAAGCCGGGGGTAGCGGGGTACTCTGGGGCCAACGTCCTGACTTTC
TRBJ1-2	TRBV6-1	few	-	CASSEVNRPNYGYTF	TGTGCCAGCAGTGAAGTCAACAGGCCTAACTATGGCTACACCTTC
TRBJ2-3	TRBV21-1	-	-	CAPDQGGADTQYF	TGTGCCCCCGACCAGGGGGGGGCAGATACGCAGTATTTT
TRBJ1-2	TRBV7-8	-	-	CASSLLAEPYGYTF	TGTGCCAGCAGCTTATTGGCAGAACCATATGGCTACACCTTC
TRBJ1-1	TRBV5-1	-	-	CASSGLQGSNTEAFF	TGCGCCAGCAGCGGGTTACAGGGCTCGAACACTGAAGCTTTCTTT
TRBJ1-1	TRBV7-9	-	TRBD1	CASSSFRGQTEAFF	TGTGCCAGCAGCTCTTTCAGGGGGCAAACTGAAGCTTTCTTT
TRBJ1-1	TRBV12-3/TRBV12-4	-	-	CASQLGGLLNTEAFF	TGTGCCAGCCAACTGGGGGGTTTGTTGAACACTGAAGCTTTCTTT
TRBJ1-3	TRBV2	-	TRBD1	CASSRGQGAGNTIYF	TGTGCCAGCAGCCGTGGACAGGGTGCTGGAAACACCATATATTTT
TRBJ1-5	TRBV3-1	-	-	CASSQAGQPPYQPQHF	TGTGCCAGCAGCCAAGCGGGCCAGCCTCCTTATCAGCCCCAGCATTTT
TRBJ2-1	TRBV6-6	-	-	CASSSGMYNEQFF	TGTGCCAGCAGTTCCGGGATGTACAATGAGCAGTTCTTC
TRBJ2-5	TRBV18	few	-	CASSPPQGLRETQYF	TGTGCCAGCTCACCACCGCAGGGGTTAAGGGAGACCCAGTACTTC
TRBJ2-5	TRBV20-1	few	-	CSASQGRRETQYF	TGCAGTGCTAGCCAGGGGCGCCGAGAGACCCAGTACTTC
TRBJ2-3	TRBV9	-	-	CASSPSSDTQYF	TGTGCCAGCAGCCCATCGTCAGATACGCAGTATTTT
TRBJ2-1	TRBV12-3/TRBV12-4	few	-	CASSLVRIYNEQFF	TGTGCCAGCAGTTTAGTTCGGATTTACAATGAGCAGTTCTTC
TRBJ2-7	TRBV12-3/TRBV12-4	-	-	CASSLGSRGEQYF	TGTGCCAGCTCTTTAGGGTCCAGGGGCGAGCAGTACTTC
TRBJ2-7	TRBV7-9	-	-	CASSLAQYEQYF	TGTGCCAGCAGTCTGGCCCAATACGAGCAGTACTTC
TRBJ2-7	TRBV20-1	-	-	CSAREGAGSYEQYF	TGCAGTGCTAGAGAAGGGGCGGGGTCCTACGAGCAGTACTTC
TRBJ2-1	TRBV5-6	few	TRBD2	CASSFKRLAGGPGNEQFF	TGTGCCAGCAGCTTTAAACGGCTAGCGGGAGGGCCAGGGAATGAGCAGTTCTTC
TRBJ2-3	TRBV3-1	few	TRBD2	CASSPGGSGSFSSTDTQYF	TGTGCCAGCAGCCCGGGCGGTAGCGGGAGTTTTTCGAGCACAGATACGCAGTATTTT
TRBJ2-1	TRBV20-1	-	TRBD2	CSASSGTRKLFSYNEQFF	TGCAGTGCTAGTTCCGGGACTAGAAAGCTCTTCTCCTACAATGAGCAGTTCTTC
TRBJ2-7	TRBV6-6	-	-	CASTEGGATYEQYF	TGTGCCAGCACCGAGGGGGGCGCAACCTACGAGCAGTACTTC
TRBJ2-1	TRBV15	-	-	CATSRDRGNSNYNEQFF	TGTGCCACCAGCAGAGATCGCGGTAATAGTAATTACAATGAGCAGTTCTTC
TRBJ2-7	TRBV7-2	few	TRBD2	CASSLDSGSGEQYF	TGTGCCAGCAGCTTAGATAGCGGGAGTGGCGAGCAGTACTTC
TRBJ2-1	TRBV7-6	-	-	CASSLEGRLAPGNEQFF	TGTGCCAGCAGCTTAGAGGGGCGGCTAGCGCCCGGCAATGAGCAGTTCTTC